The 5 T cell receptor beta chains below all came from one sample that was sequenced in a study of brain metastases from non-small cell lung cancer (dated by TCRdb to the late 2010s). Libraries were made using the immunoSEQ multiplex PCR assay. Here the immuneACCESS table is served through TCRdb, limited to in-frame sequences with V and J called. Missing clones are a known gap in these copies; in checked studies unresolved V genes cover under half, and the rest lacks a known reason. This sample is represented by several thousand clones; 70% to 90% of them were singletons. The ten most abundant clones make up more than 6.5% of the sample. The source material was primary lung tumor tissue. According to the study, the label for this sample's cell subset or site signals: primary lung tumor paired with brain metastasis. The receptors derive from a donor at least 40 years old with non-small cell lung cancer.

Concerning this clone: One end of the junction is discordant with germline, which a read error may explain. V and J are TRBV28 and TRBJ2-1; no reliable D call. Germline V lookup: CDR1 MDHEN, CDR2 SYDVKM. CDR3 length: 16 residues. CDR3 in amino acids: CANSLGIGTSYNEQFF. The DNA for the CDR3 is TGTGCCAACAGTTTAGGTATAGGCACTTCCTACAATGAGCAGTTCTTC.

V usage is TRBV2 and J usage is TRBJ2-7, with 7 positions matching TRBD1. Germline V lookup: CDR1 SNHLY, CDR2 FYNNEI. V shed 5 bases and J 2 bases; nucleotides not matched to a gene: 6. The length of the CDR3 is 14 residues. CDR3 sequence reads: CASSKLQGAYEQYF. The CDR3 DNA reads as TGTGCCAGCAGTAAGCTTCAGGGGGCCTACGAGCAGTACTTC.

The table lists this clone with a count of one. One end of the junction does not line up with germline, which may come from a read error. DNA of the CDR3: TGTGCTAGCAGTTTAACCTCACCAGGCCGCTCCTATAATTCACCCCTCCACTTT. It is translated as CASSLTSPGRSYNSPLHF. The chain couples TRBV27 to TRBJ1-6; D not certain. The germline V gene encodes CDR1 MNHEY and CDR2 SMNVEV (reference sequence). This CDR3 is 18 amino acids long.

This clone was detected only once. The chain combines TRBV30 with TRBJ1-1; D is unclear. Trimming cost V 5 bases and J 5 bases, with 15 bases left between them. Germline CDR1 is GTSNPN and CDR2 is SVGIG (reference sequence). The length of the CDR3 is 13 residues. CDR3: CAWVRPPVTEAFF. The CDR3 DNA sequence: TGTGCCTGGGTACGACCCCCGGTAACTGAAGCTTTCTTT.

This clone showed up just a few times. The V call is TRBV6-2 or TRBV6-3, the J call TRBJ2-4; D is perhaps TRBD1 (5 bases). The CDR3 length is 16 residues. V was pared by 1 base and J by 3 bases, with 13 bases between. Germline loops: CDR1 MNHEY, CDR2 SVGEGT. CDR3 bases: TGTGCCAGCAGTTACTGGACAACTCAGGACAAAAACATTCAGTACTTC. Protein: CASSYWTTQDKNIQYF.